This T cell receptor (beta chain) was documented in a study of T cell responses to AZD1222 COVID-19 vaccine. Measured with immunoSEQ multiplex PCR; TCRdb has only the in-frame clones, and not every one. The sample has about 120,000 clones; approximately 87% are singletons. About this clone itself: Antigen specificity is unknown.

Overall study findings and caveats: There were repertoire samples only from the period after the peak T cell response.

There are 17 residues in the CDR3. V trimming: 1 base; J trimming: 2 bases; junction bases outside the gene matches: 5. Germline V CDR1 and CDR2: MGHDK, SYGVNS. This chain joins TRBV25-1 and TRBJ1-4, with 9 bases matching TRBD1. This clonotype was sampled from an adult in good health. This sample comprised peripheral blood, obtained on day 0 of AZD1222 vaccination. The CDR3 spells CASSESTGGRTNEKLFF. The DNA for the CDR3 is TGTGCCAGCAGTGAATCGACAGGGGGAAGGACTAATGAAAAACTGTTTTTT. The full variable domain, its missing parts supplied by reference TRBV25-1 and TRBJ1-4, is EADIYQTPRYLVIGTGKKITLECSQTMGHDKMYWYQQDPGMELHLIHYSYGVNSTEKGDLSSESTVSRIRTEHFPLTLESARPSHTSQYLCASSESTGGRTNEKLFFGSGTQLSVL.